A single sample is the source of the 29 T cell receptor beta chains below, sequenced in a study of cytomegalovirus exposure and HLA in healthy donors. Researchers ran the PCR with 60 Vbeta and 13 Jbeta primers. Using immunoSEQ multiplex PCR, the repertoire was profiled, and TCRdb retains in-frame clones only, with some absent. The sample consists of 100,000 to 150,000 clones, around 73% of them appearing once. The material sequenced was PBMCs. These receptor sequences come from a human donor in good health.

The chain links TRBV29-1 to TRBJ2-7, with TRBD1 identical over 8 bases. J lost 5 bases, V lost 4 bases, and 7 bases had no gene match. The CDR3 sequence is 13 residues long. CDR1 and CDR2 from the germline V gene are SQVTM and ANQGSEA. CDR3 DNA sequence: TGCAGCGTTGCTAAGGACAGGGACCACGAGCAGTACTTC. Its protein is CSVAKDRDHEQYF.

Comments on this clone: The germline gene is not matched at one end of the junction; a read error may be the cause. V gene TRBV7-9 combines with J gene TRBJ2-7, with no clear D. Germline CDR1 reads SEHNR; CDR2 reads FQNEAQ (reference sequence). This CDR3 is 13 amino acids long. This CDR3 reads CSSSSQISYEQYF. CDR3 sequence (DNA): TGTTCCAGCAGCTCCCAGATCTCCTACGAGCAGTACTTC.

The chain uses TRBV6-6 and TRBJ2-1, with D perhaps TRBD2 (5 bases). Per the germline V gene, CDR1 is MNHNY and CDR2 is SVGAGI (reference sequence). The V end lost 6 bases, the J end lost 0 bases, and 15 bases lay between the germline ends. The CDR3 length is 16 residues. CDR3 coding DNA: TGTGCCAGCAGCATTGGGCGGGCCAGCTCCTACAATGAGCAGTTCTTC. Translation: CASSIGRASSYNEQFF.

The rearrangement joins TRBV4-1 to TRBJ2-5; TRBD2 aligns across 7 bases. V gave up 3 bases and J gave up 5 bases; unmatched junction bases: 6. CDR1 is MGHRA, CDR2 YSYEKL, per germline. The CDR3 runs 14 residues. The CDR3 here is CASSQTGLVETQYF. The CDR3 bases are TGCGCCAGCAGCCAGACCGGACTAGTTGAGACCCAGTACTTC.

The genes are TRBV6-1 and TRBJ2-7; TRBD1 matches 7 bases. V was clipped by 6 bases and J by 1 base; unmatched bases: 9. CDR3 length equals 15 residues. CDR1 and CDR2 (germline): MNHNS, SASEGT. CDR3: CASRNTWTGSYEQYF. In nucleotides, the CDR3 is TGTGCCAGCAGGAACACCTGGACAGGTTCCTACGAGCAGTACTTC.

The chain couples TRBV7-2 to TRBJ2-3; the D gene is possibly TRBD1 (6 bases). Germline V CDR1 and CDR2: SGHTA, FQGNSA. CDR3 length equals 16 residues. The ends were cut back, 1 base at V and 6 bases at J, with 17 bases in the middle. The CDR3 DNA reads TGTGCCAGCAGCTTAGGCGTGAGGGGACATAGGGATACGCAGTATTTT. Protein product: CASSLGVRGHRDTQYF.

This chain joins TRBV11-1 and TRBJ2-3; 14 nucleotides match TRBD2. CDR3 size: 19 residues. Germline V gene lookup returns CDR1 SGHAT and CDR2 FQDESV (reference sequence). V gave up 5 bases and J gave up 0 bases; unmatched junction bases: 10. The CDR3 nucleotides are TGTGCCAGCAGCCCGCGTCCCGGGACTAGCGGGAGAAGCACAGATACGCAGTATTTT. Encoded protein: CASSPRPGTSGRSTDTQYF.

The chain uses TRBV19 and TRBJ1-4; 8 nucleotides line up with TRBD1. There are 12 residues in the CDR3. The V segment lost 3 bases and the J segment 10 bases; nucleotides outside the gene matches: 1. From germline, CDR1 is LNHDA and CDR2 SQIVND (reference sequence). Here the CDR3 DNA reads TGTGCCAGTAGTATGGGACAGGCAAAACTGTTTTTT. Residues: CASSMGQAKLFF.

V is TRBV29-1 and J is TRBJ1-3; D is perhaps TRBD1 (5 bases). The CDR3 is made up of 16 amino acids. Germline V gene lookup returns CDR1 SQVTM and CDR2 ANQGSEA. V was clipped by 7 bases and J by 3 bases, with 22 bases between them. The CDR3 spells CSAEGEAFNVGNTIYF. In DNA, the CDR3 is TGCAGCGCAGAAGGGGAGGCTTTTAATGTTGGAAACACCATATATTTT.

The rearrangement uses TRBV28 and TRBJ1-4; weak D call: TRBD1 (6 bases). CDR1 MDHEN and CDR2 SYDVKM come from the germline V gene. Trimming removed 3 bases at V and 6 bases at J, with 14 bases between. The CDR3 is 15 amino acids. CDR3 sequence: CASSFGARTDEKLFF. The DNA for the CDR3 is TGTGCCAGCAGTTTTGGGGCTCGGACAGATGAAAAACTGTTTTTT.

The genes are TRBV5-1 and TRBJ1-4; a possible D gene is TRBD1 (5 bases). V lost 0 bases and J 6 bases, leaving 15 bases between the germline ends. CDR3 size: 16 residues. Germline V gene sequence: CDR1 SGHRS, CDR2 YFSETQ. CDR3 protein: CASSLAAGRVDEKLFF. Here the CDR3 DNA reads TGCGCCAGCAGCTTGGCGGCAGGGAGGGTGGATGAAAAACTGTTTTTT. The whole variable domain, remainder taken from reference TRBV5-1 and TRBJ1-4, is KAGVTQTPRYLIKTRGQQVTLSCSPISGHRSVSWYQQTPGQGLQFLFEYFSETQRNKGNFPGRFSGRQFSNSRSEMNVSTLELGDSALYLCASSLAAGRVDEKLFFGSGTQLSVL.

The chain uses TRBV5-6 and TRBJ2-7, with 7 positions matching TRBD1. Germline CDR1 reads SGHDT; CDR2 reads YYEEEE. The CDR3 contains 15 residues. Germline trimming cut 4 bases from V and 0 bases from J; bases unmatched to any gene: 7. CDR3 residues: CASSAGQDPSYEQYF. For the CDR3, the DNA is TGTGCCAGCAGCGCCGGACAGGACCCCTCCTACGAGCAGTACTTC.

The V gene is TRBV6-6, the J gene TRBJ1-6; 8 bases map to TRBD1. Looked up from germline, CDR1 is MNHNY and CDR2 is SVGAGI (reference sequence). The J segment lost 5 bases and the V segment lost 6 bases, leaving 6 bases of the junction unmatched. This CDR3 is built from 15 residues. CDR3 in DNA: TGTGCCAGCAGAGACAGGGGTGAACATAATTCACCCCTCCACTTT. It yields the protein CASRDRGEHNSPLHF.

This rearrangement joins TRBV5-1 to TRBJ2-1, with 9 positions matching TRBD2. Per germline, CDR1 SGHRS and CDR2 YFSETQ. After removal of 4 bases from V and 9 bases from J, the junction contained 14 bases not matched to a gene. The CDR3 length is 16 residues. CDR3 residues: CASSPEELAGRGEQFF. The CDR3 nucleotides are TGCGCCAGCAGCCCGGAGGAGCTAGCGGGAAGAGGTGAGCAGTTCTTC.

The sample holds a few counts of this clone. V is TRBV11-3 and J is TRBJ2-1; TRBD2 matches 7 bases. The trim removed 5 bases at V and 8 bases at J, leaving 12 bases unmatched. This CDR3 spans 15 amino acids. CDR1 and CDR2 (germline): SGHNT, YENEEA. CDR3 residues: CASSPGTTFSDEQFF. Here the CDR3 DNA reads TGTGCCAGCAGCCCCGGGACTACCTTCTCCGATGAGCAGTTCTTC. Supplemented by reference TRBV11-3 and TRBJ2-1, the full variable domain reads EAGVVQSPRYKIIEKKQPVAFWCNPISGHNTLYWYLQNLGQGPELLIRYENEEAVDDSQLPKDRFSAERLKGVDSTLKIQPAELGDSAVYLCASSPGTTFSDEQFFGPGTRLTVL.

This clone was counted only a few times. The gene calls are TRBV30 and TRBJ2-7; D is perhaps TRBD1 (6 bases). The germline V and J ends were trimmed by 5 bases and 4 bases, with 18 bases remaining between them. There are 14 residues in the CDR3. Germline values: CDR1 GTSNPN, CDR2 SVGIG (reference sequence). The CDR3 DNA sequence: TGTGCCTGGCTCCCCTCCTCAGGGGAATACGAGCAGTACTTC. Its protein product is CAWLPSSGEYEQYF. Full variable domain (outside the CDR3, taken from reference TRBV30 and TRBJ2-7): SQTIHQWPATLVQPVGSPLSLECTVEGTSNPNLYWYRQAAGRGLQLLFYSVGIGQISSEVPQNLSASRPQDRQFILSSKKLLLSDSGFYLCAWLPSSGEYEQYFGPGTRLTVT.

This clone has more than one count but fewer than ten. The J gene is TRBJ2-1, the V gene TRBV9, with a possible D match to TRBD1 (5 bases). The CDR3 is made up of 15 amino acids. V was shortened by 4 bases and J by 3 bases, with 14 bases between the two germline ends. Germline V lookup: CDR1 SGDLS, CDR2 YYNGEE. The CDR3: CASSPPGFLYNEQFF. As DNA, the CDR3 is TGTGCCAGCAGCCCCCCAGGGTTTCTCTACAATGAGCAGTTCTTC.

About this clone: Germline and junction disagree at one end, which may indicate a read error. This CDR3 reads CSSSVGTANSPLHF. The DNA of the CDR3 is TGTTCCAGCAGCGTCGGGACAGCAAATTCACCCCTCCACTTT. V and J are TRBV7-9 and TRBJ1-6, with 7 bases matching TRBD1. This CDR3 spans 14 amino acids. Per the germline V gene, CDR1 is SEHNR and CDR2 is FQNEAQ (reference sequence).

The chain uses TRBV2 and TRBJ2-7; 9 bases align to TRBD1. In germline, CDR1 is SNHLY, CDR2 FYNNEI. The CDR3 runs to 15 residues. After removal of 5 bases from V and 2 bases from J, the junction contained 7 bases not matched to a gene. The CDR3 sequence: CASSYWTGDAYEQYF. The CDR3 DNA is TGTGCCAGCAGTTACTGGACAGGGGATGCCTACGAGCAGTACTTC.

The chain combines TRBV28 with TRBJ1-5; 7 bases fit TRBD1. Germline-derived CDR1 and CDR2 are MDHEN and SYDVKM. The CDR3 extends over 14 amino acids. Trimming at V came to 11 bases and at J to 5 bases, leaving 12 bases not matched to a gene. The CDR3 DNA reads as TGTGCCGGACGACAGGGAAGAGGATATCAGCCCCAGCATTTT. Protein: CAGRQGRGYQPQHF.

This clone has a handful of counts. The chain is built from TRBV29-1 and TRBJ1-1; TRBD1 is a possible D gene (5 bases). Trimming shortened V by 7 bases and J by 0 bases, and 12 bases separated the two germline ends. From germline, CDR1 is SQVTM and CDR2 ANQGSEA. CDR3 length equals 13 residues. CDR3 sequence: CSAQGGMNTEAFF. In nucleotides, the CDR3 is TGCAGCGCCCAGGGAGGAATGAACACTGAAGCTTTCTTT.

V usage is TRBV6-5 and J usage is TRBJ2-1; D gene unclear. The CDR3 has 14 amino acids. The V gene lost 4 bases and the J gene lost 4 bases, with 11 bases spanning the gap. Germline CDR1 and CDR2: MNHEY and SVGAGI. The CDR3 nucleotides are TGTGCCAGCAGTTTAATGGCACCTTACAATGAGCAGTTCTTC. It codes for CASSLMAPYNEQFF.

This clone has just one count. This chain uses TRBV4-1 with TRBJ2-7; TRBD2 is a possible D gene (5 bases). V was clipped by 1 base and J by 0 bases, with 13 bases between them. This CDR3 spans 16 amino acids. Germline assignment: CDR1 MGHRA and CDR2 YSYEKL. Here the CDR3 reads CASSQVPGLASYEQYF. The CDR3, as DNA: TGCGCCAGCAGCCAAGTACCCGGACTGGCCTCCTACGAGCAGTACTTC.

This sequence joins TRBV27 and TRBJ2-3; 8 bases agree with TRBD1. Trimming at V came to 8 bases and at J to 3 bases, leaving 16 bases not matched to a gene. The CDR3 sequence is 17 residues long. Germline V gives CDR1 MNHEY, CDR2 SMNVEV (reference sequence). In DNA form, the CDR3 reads TGTGCCAGCGTCAGCAGGGGGCAGAATCGGGGTACAGATACGCAGTATTTT. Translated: CASVSRGQNRGTDTQYF.

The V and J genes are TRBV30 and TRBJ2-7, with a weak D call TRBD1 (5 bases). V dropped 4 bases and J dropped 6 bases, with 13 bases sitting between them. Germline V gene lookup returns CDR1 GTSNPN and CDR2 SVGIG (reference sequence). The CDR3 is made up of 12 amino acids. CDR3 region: CAWTGSLSEQYF. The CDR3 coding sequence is TGTGCCTGGACAGGGTCCCTTTCCGAGCAGTACTTC. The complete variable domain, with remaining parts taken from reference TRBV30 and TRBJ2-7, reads SQTIHQWPATLVQPVGSPLSLECTVEGTSNPNLYWYRQAAGRGLQLLFYSVGIGQISSEVPQNLSASRPQDRQFILSSKKLLLSDSGFYLCAWTGSLSEQYFGPGTRLTVT.

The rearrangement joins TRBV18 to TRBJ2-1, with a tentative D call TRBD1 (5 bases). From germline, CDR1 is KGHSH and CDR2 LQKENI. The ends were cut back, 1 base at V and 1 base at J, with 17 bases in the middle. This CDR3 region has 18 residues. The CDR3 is CASSPRAPGKESYNEQFF. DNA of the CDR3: TGTGCCAGCTCACCACGGGCCCCAGGGAAAGAGTCCTACAATGAGCAGTTCTTC.

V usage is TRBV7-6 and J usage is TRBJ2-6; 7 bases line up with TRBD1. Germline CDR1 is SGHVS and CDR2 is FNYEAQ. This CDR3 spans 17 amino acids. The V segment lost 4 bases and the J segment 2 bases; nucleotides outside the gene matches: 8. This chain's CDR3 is CASSSISDRAGANVLTF. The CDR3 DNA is TGTGCCAGCAGCTCCATATCTGACAGGGCTGGGGCCAACGTCCTGACTTTC.

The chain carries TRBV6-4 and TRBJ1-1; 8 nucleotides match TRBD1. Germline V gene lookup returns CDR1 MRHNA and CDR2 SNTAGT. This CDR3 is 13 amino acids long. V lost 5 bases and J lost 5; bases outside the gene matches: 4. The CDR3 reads CASSSGQATEAFF. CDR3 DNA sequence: TGTGCCAGCAGTTCGGGACAGGCTACTGAAGCTTTCTTT.

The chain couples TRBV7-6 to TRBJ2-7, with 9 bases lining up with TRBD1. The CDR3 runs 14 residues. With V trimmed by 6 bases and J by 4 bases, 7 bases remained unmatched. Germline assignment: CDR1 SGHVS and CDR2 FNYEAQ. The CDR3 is CASSPGTGIYEQYF. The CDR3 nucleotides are TGTGCCAGCAGTCCCGGGACAGGGATTTACGAGCAGTACTTC.